The rows below give T cell receptor beta chains drawn from one sample of a study of vaccination effects on CD4 cells after COVID-19. Here immunoSEQ multiplex PCR was the method, and the copy in TCRdb shows in-frame clones only, minus some. The data show about 16,000 clones, about 75% seen once. These TCRs' antigens remain unknown. The sequences come from CD4+ T cells from PBMCs cultured with HCoV-NL63 spike peptides, collected after COVID-19 vaccination. These TCRs come from a human donor who received a COVID-19 vaccine. Both conserved end residues are part of each CDR3. For some rows the clone size is stated as once, few or many, or as a class when expanded; others skip it.

V	J	size	CDR3
TRBV6-5	TRBJ1-2	.	CASSRVGGGYGYTF
TRBV20-1	TRBJ2-3	.	CSARQRDTQYF
TRBV7-9	TRBJ2-1	.	CASSSDPGLAGGNNEQFF
TRBV30	TRBJ1-5	.	CAWSGQGNQPQHF
TRBV5-4	TRBJ2-1	.	CASRRDRASDNEQFF
TRBV6-1	TRBJ2-7	.	CASREISYEQYF
TRBV7-2	TRBJ1-2	.	CASSLGGGNIGYTF
TRBV5-6	TRBJ2-3	.	CASSLDPGMSTDTQYF
TRBV28	TRBJ1-2	.	CASRETQWYGYTF
TRBV5-1	TRBJ2-5	.	CASSLATGHRQETQYF
TRBV28	TRBJ1-3	once	CASSLPDSYSGNTIYF
TRBV7-9	TRBJ1-5	.	CASSFSSNQPQHF
TRBV6-5	TRBJ1-1	.	CASSPREVNTEAFF
TRBV6-6	TRBJ1-5	.	CASSYPQGNSNQPQHF
TRBV29-1	TRBJ1-1	.	CSVSRQGAGTEAFF
TRBV4-3	TRBJ2-2	.	CASSQDNTGELFF
TRBV7-9	TRBJ2-1	once	CASSLDPNEQFF
TRBV5-1	TRBJ2-2	.	CASSLDSANTGELFF
TRBV5-1	TRBJ1-2	.	CASSLGTTQLGGPEPQGKHYGYTF
TRBV6-5	TRBJ2-3	.	CASTPGGGPDTQYF
TRBV5-1	TRBJ2-6	.	CASSSSGAFGANVLTF
TRBV7-9	TRBJ2-3	.	CASSLGQGGDTQYF
TRBV2	TRBJ2-3	few	CASSVTDTQYF
TRBV30	TRBJ1-5	.	CAWSWSAINQPQHF
TRBV5-1	TRBJ1-3	.	CASSFNPDGSSGNTIYF
TRBV6-1	TRBJ1-5	.	CASSEGRGGLQPQHF
TRBV25-1	TRBJ2-2	.	CASPQGGMNTGELFF
TRBV6-6	TRBJ2-1	.	CASRKGLAGTYNEQFF
TRBV30	TRBJ1-2	.	CAWSVSQYGYTF
TRBV4-3	TRBJ2-2	.	CASSQVPPSGELFF
TRBV4-1	TRBJ1-4	.	CASSQGEPTRVNEKLFF
TRBV6-1	TRBJ1-2	.	CASSETDNRGYTF
TRBV7-8	TRBJ1-3	.	CASSLTGSGNTIYF
TRBV27	TRBJ1-1	.	CASSRGAVNTEAFF
TRBV2	TRBJ1-2	.	CASRAAGSGGYTF
TRBV4-1	TRBJ1-6	.	CASSRGRVDNSPLHF
TRBV6-5	TRBJ2-7	.	CASRYTGNSYEQYF
TRBV12-3/TRBV12-4	TRBJ2-7	.	CASSLSLSYEQYF